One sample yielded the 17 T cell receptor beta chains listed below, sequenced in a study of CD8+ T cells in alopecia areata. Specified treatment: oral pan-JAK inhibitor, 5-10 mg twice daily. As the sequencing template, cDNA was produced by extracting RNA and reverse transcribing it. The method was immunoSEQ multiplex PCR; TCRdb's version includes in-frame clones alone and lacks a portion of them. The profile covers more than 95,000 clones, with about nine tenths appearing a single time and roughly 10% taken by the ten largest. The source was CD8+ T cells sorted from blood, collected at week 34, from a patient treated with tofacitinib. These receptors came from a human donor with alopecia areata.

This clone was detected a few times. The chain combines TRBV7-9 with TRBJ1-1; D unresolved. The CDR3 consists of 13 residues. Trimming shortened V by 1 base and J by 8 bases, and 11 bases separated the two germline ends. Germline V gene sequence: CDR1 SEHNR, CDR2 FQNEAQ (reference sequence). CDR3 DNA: TGTGCCAGCAGCTTAGTTTCCCACATAGAAGCTTTCTTT. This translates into CASSLVSHIEAFF.

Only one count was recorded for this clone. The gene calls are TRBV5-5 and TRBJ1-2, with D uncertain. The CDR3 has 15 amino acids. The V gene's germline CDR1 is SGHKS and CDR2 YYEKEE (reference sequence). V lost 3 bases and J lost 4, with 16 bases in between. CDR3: CASSSTPGPSYGYTF. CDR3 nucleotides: TGTGCCAGCAGCTCCACTCCTGGACCGAGCTATGGCTACACCTTC.

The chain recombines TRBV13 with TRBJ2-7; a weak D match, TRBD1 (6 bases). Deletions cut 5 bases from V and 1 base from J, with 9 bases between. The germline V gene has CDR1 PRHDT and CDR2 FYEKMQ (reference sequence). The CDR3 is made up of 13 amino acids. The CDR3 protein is CASSADSSYEQYF. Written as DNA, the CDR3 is TGTGCCAGCAGCGCGGACAGTTCCTACGAGCAGTACTTC. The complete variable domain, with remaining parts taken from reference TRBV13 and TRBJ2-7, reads AAGVIQSPRHLIKEKRETATLKCYPIPRHDTVYWYQQGPGQDPQFLISFYEKMQSDKGSIPDRFSAQQFSDYHSELNMSSLELGDSALYFCASSADSSYEQYFGPGTRLTVT.

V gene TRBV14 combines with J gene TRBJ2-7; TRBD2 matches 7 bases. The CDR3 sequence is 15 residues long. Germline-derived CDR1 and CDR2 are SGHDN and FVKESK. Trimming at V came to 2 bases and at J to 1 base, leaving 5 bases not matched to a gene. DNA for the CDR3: TGTGCCAGCAGCCAATCGACTAGCCCTTCCTACGAGCAGTACTTC. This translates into CASSQSTSPSYEQYF.

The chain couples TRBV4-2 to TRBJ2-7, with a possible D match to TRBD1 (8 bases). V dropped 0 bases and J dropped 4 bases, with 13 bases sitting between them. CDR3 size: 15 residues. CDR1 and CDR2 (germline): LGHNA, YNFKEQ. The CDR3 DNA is TGTGCCAGCAGCCAAGATACAGGGGGGGGGTACGAGCAGTACTTC. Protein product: CASSQDTGGGYEQYF.

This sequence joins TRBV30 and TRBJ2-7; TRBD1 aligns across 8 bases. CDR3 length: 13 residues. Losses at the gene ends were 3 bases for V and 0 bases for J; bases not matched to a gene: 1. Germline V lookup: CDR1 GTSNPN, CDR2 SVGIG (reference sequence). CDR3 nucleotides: TGTGCCTGGAGGGGACAGGCCTCCTACGAGCAGTACTTC. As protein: CAWRGQASYEQYF.

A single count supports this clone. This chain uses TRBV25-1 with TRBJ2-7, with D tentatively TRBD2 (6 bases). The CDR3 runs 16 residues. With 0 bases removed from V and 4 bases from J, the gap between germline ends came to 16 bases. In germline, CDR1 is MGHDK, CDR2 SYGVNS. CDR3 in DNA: TGTGCCAGCAGTGAATATATTGGGGACTTAACTTACGAGCAGTACTTC. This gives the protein CASSEYIGDLTYEQYF.

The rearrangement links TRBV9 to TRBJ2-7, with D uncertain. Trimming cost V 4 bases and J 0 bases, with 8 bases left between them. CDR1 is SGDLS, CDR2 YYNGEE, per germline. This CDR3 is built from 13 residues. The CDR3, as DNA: TGTGCCAGCAGCCGACCTAACTCCTACGAGCAGTACTTC. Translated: CASSRPNSYEQYF.

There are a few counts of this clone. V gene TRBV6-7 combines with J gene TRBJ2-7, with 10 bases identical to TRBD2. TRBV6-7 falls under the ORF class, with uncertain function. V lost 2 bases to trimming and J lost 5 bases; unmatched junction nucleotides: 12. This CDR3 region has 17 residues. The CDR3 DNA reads TGTGCCAGCAGTTACACACCTGGAGCGGGGGGGCTCCACGAGCAGTACTTC. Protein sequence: CASSYTPGAGGLHEQYF.

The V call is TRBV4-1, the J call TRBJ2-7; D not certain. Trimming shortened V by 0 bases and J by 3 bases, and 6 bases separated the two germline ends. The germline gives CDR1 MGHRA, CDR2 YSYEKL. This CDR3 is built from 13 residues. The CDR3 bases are TGCGCCAGCAGCCAAGAGTACAGCTACGAGCAGTACTTC. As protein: CASSQEYSYEQYF.

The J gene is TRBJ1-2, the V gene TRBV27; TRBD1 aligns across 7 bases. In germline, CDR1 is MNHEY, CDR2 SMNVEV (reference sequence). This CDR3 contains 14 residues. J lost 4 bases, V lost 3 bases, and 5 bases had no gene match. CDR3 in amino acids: CASSFKGATYGYTF. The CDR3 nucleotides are TGTGCCAGCAGTTTCAAGGGGGCGACCTATGGCTACACCTTC.

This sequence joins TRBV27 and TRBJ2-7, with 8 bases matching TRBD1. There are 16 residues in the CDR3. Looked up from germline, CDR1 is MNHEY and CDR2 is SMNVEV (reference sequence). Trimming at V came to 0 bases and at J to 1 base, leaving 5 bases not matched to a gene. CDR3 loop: CASSLSSGGPSYEQYF. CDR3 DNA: TGTGCCAGCAGTTTATCATCAGGGGGCCCATCCTACGAGCAGTACTTC.

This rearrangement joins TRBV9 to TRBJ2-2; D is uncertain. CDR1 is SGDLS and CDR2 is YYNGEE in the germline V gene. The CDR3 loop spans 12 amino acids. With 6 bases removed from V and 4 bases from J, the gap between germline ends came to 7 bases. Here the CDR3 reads CASNMGTGELFF. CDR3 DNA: TGTGCCAGCAATATGGGCACCGGGGAGCTGTTTTTT.

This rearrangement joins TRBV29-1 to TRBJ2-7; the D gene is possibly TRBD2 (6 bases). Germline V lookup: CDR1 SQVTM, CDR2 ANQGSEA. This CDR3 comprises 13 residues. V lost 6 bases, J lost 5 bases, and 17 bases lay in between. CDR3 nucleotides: TGCAGCGTCACCCGGGACTCCGCGAACGAGCAGTACTTC. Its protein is CSVTRDSANEQYF.

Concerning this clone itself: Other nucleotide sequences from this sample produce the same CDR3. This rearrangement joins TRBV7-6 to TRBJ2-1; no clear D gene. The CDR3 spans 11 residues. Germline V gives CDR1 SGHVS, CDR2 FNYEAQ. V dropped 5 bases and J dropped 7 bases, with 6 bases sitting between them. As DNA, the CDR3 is TGTGCCAGCAGCCTCGGGAATGAGCAGTTCTTC. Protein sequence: CASSLGNEQFF.

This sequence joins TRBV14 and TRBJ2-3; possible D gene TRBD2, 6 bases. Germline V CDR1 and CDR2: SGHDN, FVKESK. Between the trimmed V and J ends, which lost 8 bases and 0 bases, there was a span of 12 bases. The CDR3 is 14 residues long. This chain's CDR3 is CASLGGDSTDTQYF. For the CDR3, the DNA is TGTGCCAGCCTCGGCGGGGATAGCACAGATACGCAGTATTTT. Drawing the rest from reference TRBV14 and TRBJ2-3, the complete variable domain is EAGVTQFPSHSVIEKGQTVTLRCDPISGHDNLYWYRRVMGKEIKFLLHFVKESKQDESGMPNNRFLAERTGGTYSTLKVQPAELEDSGVYFCASLGGDSTDTQYFGPGTRLTVL.

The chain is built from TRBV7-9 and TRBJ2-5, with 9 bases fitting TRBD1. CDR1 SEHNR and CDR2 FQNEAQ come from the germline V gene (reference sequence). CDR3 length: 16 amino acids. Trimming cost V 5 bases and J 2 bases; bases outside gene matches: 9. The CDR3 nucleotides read TGTGCCAGCAGCAGCCGGGACAGGGATCCTCAAGAGACCCAGTACTTC. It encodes CASSSRDRDPQETQYF.